The rows below give T cell receptor beta chains drawn from one sample of a study of cytomegalovirus exposure and HLA in healthy donors. Here immunoSEQ multiplex PCR was the method, and the copy in TCRdb shows in-frame clones only, minus some. This table has around 100,000 clones, around two thirds appearing once. Sequenced: PBMCs. These receptors all stem from a man aged 25-45 years in good health and CMV-seropositive. CDR3s leave out the opening cysteine and the closing phenylalanine or tryptophan. Fields, in order: V gene, J gene, CDR3 protein.

V: TRBV11-3
J: TRBJ2-2
CDR3: ASSLRGNTGELF

V: TRBV29-1
J: TRBJ2-1
CDR3: SVGTGTGSLNEQF

V: TRBV2
J: TRBJ1-6
CDR3: ASGTAGGLSPLH

V: TRBV11-2
J: TRBJ1-1
CDR3: ASSSLMGGPVTEAF

V: TRBV10-3
J: TRBJ1-4
CDR3: AINRDRAEKLF

V: TRBV6-6
J: TRBJ2-7
CDR3: ASSSPPGQGAYEQY

V: TRBV6-1
J: TRBJ1-3
CDR3: ATFTRDPQRNTIY

V: TRBV10-3
J: TRBJ2-1
CDR3: AISDSRVGLNEQF

V: TRBV5-1
J: TRBJ2-7
CDR3: ASSLLGGDEQY

V: TRBV14
J: TRBJ1-2
CDR3: ASSQDLGGALGYT

V: TRBV25-1
J: TRBJ1-1
CDR3: ASSQGRAF

V: TRBV4-1
J: TRBJ2-7
CDR3: ASSQVSSYYEQY

V: TRBV2
J: TRBJ1-2
CDR3: ASSAQGTNYGYT

V: TRBV11-2
J: TRBJ2-5
CDR3: ASSQGAPAETQY

V: TRBV30
J: TRBJ1-5
CDR3: AWSGIGGDQPQH

V: TRBV6-1
J: TRBJ1-2
CDR3: ASRKRQGAHGYT

V: TRBV7-2
J: TRBJ2-3
CDR3: ASSLGAPGLAGGTDTQY

V: TRBV29-1
J: TRBJ1-1
CDR3: SVQEGLNTEAF

V: TRBV6-5
J: TRBJ1-6
CDR3: ASSFKTTGSPLH

V: TRBV9
J: TRBJ2-5
CDR3: ASSVGSGAETQY

V: TRBV6-4
J: TRBJ2-7
CDR3: ASSVERGSYEQY

V: TRBV5-1
J: -
CDR3: ASSSTVGEQY

V: TRBV5-1
J: TRBJ2-1
CDR3: ASSDSNEQF

V: TRBV5-1
J: TRBJ2-5
CDR3: ASSPGLAGGRGYQETQY

V: TRBV27
J: TRBJ1-2
CDR3: ASSSSPIYFYT

V: TRBV4-1
J: TRBJ1-2
CDR3: ASSQSPLLYGYT

V: TRBV10-3
J: TRBJ2-5
CDR3: AISGTQGAQETQY

V: TRBV10-3
J: TRBJ2-3
CDR3: AISEGRGAPTQY

V: TRBV5-6
J: TRBJ1-5
CDR3: ASSLQLGDQPQH

V: TRBV6-6
J: TRBJ1-2
CDR3: ASSSSWSTLPYGYT

V: TRBV7-6
J: TRBJ2-6
CDR3: ASSLVVAGGSSGANVLT

V: TRBV7-9
J: TRBJ2-1
CDR3: ASSLVPGLYNEQF

V: TRBV11-2
J: TRBJ1-2
CDR3: ASSLEQAFYGYT

V: TRBV7-9
J: TRBJ1-1
CDR3: ASSLTGSTEAF

V: TRBV4-2
J: TRBJ2-7
CDR3: ASSQDIGSGGSYEQY

V: TRBV7-9
J: TRBJ2-3
CDR3: ASTTPGTDHTDTQY

V: TRBV5-1
J: TRBJ2-5
CDR3: ASSEMGRETQY

V: TRBV7-6
J: TRBJ1-4
CDR3: ASSFRPRQWSNEKLF

V: TRBV4-1
J: TRBJ2-6
CDR3: ASSVRGANVLT

V: TRBV10-1
J: TRBJ2-3
CDR3: ASSQRGGGDTQY

V: TRBV7-9
J: TRBJ1-5
CDR3: ASSLDSGQPQH

V: TRBV5-1
J: TRBJ2-7
CDR3: ASSPQGLAVRSEQY

V: TRBV6-5
J: TRBJ1-3
CDR3: ASQRGGRWGNTIY

V: TRBV5-4
J: TRBJ2-4
CDR3: ASSLGQDTAKNIQY

V: TRBV5-1
J: TRBJ1-2
CDR3: ASSWGTGDYGYT

V: TRBV6-5
J: TRBJ1-2
CDR3: ASSQLRGYGYT

V: TRBV5-1
J: TRBJ1-2
CDR3: ASSLWGDYGYT

V: TRBV27
J: TRBJ1-6
CDR3: ASSTGQAYNSPLH

V: TRBV30
J: TRBJ1-3
CDR3: AWSLSGNTIY

V: TRBV2
J: TRBJ1-6
CDR3: ASSDGGGSPLH

V: TRBV18
J: TRBJ1-3
CDR3: ASSPVQSDNSGNTIY